The 10 T cell receptor beta chains below were found in one sample sequenced in a study of T-cell reconstitution after alpha-beta-depleted transplantation in children. Unique molecular identifiers tagged the TCRbeta library. From the PCR reads, TCRdb called clonotypes with MiXCR, one entry per CDR3 protein. Altogether approximately 490,000 distinct CDR3 sequences are present, 12% being singletons, with the ten largest covering around 5.8%. Specimen: PBMCs from the stem cell graft donor, collected from the stem cell graft. The receptors here all came from a human donor who donated a stem cell graft to a child with combined immunodeficiency.

The genes are TRBV21-1 and TRBJ2-7; the listed D gene, TRBD1, was not tested against the DNA. TRBV21-1 is described as a pseudogene. The CDR3 is 12 amino acids. CDR3 residues: CASSPDGGEQYF. CDR3 coding DNA: TGTGCCAGCAGCCCAGACGGGGGGGAGCAGTACTTC.

This clonotype was counted at least ten times. V and J are TRBV12-3 or TRBV12-4 and TRBJ2-3; no clear D. The V and J ends lost 6 bases and 3 bases respectively, with 10 bases between them. The CDR3 runs to 13 residues. The CDR3 protein is CASSRSGTDTQYF. Written as DNA, the CDR3 is TGTGCCAGCAGCCGTAGTGGTACAGATACGCAGTATTTT.

This clonotype was observed a few times. The chain links TRBV23-1 to TRBJ2-7; D unresolved. TRBV23-1 falls under the ORF class, with uncertain function. Trimming cost V 6 bases and J 4 bases, with 13 bases left between them. The CDR3 contains 13 residues. The CDR3: CASSPAGRYEQYF. CDR3 coding DNA: TGCGCCAGCAGCCCCGCAGGACGGTACGAGCAGTACTTC.

This clonotype has more than one count but fewer than ten. The genes are TRBV12-5 and TRBJ1-1; 7 nucleotides line up with TRBD1. The CDR3 loop spans 13 amino acids. Looked up from germline, CDR1 is LGHNT and CDR2 is FRNRAP. The junction had 4 bases not matched to a gene; V was cut back by 5 bases and J by 4 bases. The CDR3 DNA reads as TGTGCTAGTGGTCCGGGACAGCTCACTGAAGCTTTCTTT. This encodes CASGPGQLTEAFF.

The chain employs TRBV12-3 or TRBV12-4 and TRBJ2-7; 9 bases match TRBD2. J gave up 6 bases and V 3 bases, and 6 bases lay outside the gene matches. The CDR3 length is 14 residues. The CDR3 nucleotides are TGTGCCAGCAGTTTTGCGGGAGGGGGGCGCGAGCAGTACTTC. Protein sequence: CASSFAGGGREQYF.

In this sample, this clonotype turned up many times. J is TRBJ2-7 and V is TRBV28, with TRBD1 as a possible D gene (5 bases). The V end lost 6 bases, the J end lost 3 bases, and 21 bases lay between the germline ends. CDR1 MDHEN and CDR2 SYDVKM come from the germline V gene. The CDR3 is 16 amino acids. DNA for the CDR3: TGTGCCAGCAGCTTGCAGGGTGCAGGTGACCTCTACGAGCAGTACTTC. This translates into CASSLQGAGDLYEQYF. The whole variable domain, remainder taken from reference TRBV28 and TRBJ2-7, is DVKVTQSSRYLVKRTGEKVFLECVQDMDHENMFWYRQDPGLGLRLIYFSYDVKMKEKGDIPEGYSVSREKKERFSLILESASTNQTSMYLCASSLQGAGDLYEQYFGPGTRLTVT.

The DNA of the CDR3 is TGTGCCAGCAGCTTGACAGTGAGGGGACTAGCAGAGAGCACAGATACGCAGTATTTT. Amino acid sequence: CASSLTVRGLAESTDTQYF. This rearrangement joins TRBV11-1 to TRBJ2-3, with 9 bases matching TRBD2. With 3 bases clipped from V and 0 bases from J, the junction kept 13 bases outside the gene matches. Looked up from germline, CDR1 is SGHAT and CDR2 is FQDESV (reference sequence). The CDR3 has 19 amino acids.

This sequence joins TRBV29-1 and TRBJ1-1; D not certain. Trimming stripped 4 bases from V and 3 bases from J, with 12 bases between. The CDR3 runs 13 residues. Germline CDR1 SQVTM, CDR2 ANQGSEA. The CDR3 sequence: CSVGGRAHTEAFF. DNA of the CDR3: TGCAGCGTTGGTGGACGTGCGCACACTGAAGCTTTCTTT.

The chain recombines TRBV7-2 with TRBJ2-4, with D perhaps matching TRBD1 or TRBD2 (5 bases each). The germline V gene has CDR1 SGHTA and CDR2 FQGNSA. V gave up 2 bases and J gave up 0 bases, with 14 bases separating them. The CDR3 length is 17 residues. CDR3 sequence: CASSLSEGNPAKNIQYF. The DNA for the CDR3 is TGTGCCAGCAGCTTAAGTGAGGGGAATCCAGCCAAAAACATTCAGTACTTC.

This clonotype appeared a few times. This chain uses TRBV29-1 with TRBJ2-3; tentatively, D is TRBD2 (6 bases). V was pared by 3 bases and J by 3 bases, with 7 bases between. This CDR3 region has 12 residues. The germline gives CDR1 SQVTM, CDR2 ANQGSEA. The CDR3 spells CSVEGTTDTQYF. For the CDR3, the DNA is TGCAGCGTTGAGGGGACTACAGATACGCAGTATTTT.